What follows describes a single T cell receptor (beta chain). This clonotype was detected ten times or more. Its antigen remains unidentified. Base-call qualities are not available, and no considerably larger clone is one nucleotide away. Libraries of naive CD8 T cells were generated from about 19,000 to 1,100,000 sorted cells, with 10%, 30% or 50% of the purified RNA used. Naive CD8 T cells, defined as CD8+CD4-CCR7+CD45RA+, were FACS-sorted into RLT Plus buffer on a BD FACSAria II. Roughly ten TCR copies' worth of Jurkat RNA were spiked into 20,000-1,000,000 naive CD8 T cell samples to test detection sensitivity. CD8 T cells were enriched with RosetteSep CD8+ T Cell Enrichment Cocktail and Ficoll-Paque, followed by ACK red cell lysis. This record belongs to a study of molecular identifiers for immune sequencing clone quantification (dated by TCRdb to between 2018 and 2020). In terms of the full investigation: For a replicate experiment, the RNA from either 20,000 or 100,000 naive CD8 T cells was divided into five aliquots, and four of those aliquots went on to sequencing. The study was a methods study using CD8 T cells to benchmark molecular-identifier clustering-based TCR repertoire sequencing (MIDCIRS) and TCR RNA copy counting. Study-wide findings and limitations: Highly expanded clone sizes could be underestimated if identical TCR molecules share a barcode. Naive libraries contained spiked-in Jurkat TCR RNA (roughly 10 copies' worth), which is not part of the donor repertoire. Modeling gave about three recovered TCR RNA copies per cell versus around 9.9 by digital PCR, implying roughly 30% capture efficiency. Clones above 20 RNA copies held over 98% of molecules in CMV-specific effector cells but under 1% in naive cells. When barcode sub-clustering was omitted, TCR diversity was inflated by chimeric consensus sequences, with chimeras reaching as high as 47%. A single cell's worth of spiked-in Jurkat TCR RNA was reported detectable even among around 1 million naive CD8 T cells.

To prepare the library, PCR was applied. These reads were obtained on an Illumina HiSeq 4000. Bulk TCR libraries were prepared as previously described, using TCR primers listed in Table S5. Total RNA was purified with the Qiagen AllPrep DNA/RNA kit. Reads from multiple sequencing runs of the same library were pooled before analysis. In the original analysis: Only reads with exact TCR constant sequence were kept, trimmed to 150 nt, and grouped by their 12-nt molecular barcodes. Reads in each barcode group were sub-clustered using a 15% Levenshtein threshold, and a quality-weighted consensus sequence was built for each RNA molecule. Non-functional sequences were removed, as were lower-count sequences one edit away from another. Based on a fit of two negative binomial distributions, barcode sub-clusters having less than 20% of the maximum read count were discarded. In TCRdb, the public reads were trimmed at Q25 with fastp and aligned with MiXCR, with productive beta chains retained. Rows with a matching CDR3 protein are joined into one entry that keeps the most common DNA and genes. TCRdb's processing, not the authors', yielded these V and J calls. In all, the sample holds around 470,000 distinct CDR3 sequences, and about a fifth of those were seen once. The leading ten clones occupy more than 0.8% of the sample.

The CDR3, from cysteine to phenylalanine, totals 17 residues. The CDR3 DNA has 51 bases and is translated from base 1. Deletion took 0 bases off V and 0 bases off J, with a span of 14 bases between the germline ends. In the germline V gene, CDR1 corresponds to SGHAT and CDR2 to FQNNGV. The material sequenced was naive CD8+ T cells from blood, with Jurkat cell RNA spiked in. The cell subset or site label of this sample denotes: FACS-sorted CD8+CD4-CCR7+CD45RA+ naive T cells. The rearrangement combines TRBV11-2 with TRBJ2-5, with a weak D call of TRBD2 (6 bases match). This TCR derives from a human donor in good health. Some libraries in this study had Jurkat cell RNA spiked in. The nucleotide sequence reads as follows: TGTGCCAGCAGCTTAGATTCGTTAGCGGACTACCAAGAGACCCAGTACTTC. This is translated as CASSLDSLADYQETQYF.